This is a list of T cell receptor beta chains from one sample in a study of cytomegalovirus exposure and HLA in healthy donors. Repertoires were generated with immunoSEQ multiplex PCR, while TCRdb's copy carries only in-frame clones and drops some. In the table there are around 150,000 clones, about four fifths of which are singletons. Material for sequencing was PBMCs. The receptors come from a man under 40 in good health. The CDR3 runs from the conserved cysteine through the conserved F or W. Fields, in order: V gene, J gene, clone size, D gene, CDR3 DNA, CDR3 protein. D genes are given only for firm matches. Clone sizes are given selectively: once, few, many, or a class where the clone is expanded.

TRBV2	TRBJ1-5	.	.	TGTGCCAGTGGGCTTTCGGTTTATCAGCCCCAGCATTTT	CASGLSVYQPQHF
TRBV10-3	TRBJ2-7	.	.	TGTGCCATCAGTGAAGCTTCCGGGATTCCCTTCGAGCAGTACTTC	CAISEASGIPFEQYF
TRBV18	TRBJ2-1	.	TRBD2	TGTGCCAGCTCACCACAGGCGGGAGGGTTGGGGAATGAGCAGTTCTTC	CASSPQAGGLGNEQFF
TRBV12-2	TRBJ1-3	.	.	TGTGCAAGTCGCTTCCGCAGGGGGCAGCCTGGAAACACCATATATTTT	CASRFRRGQPGNTIYF
TRBV13	TRBJ2-7	.	.	TGTGCCAGCAGTCCGCGAATCACTGCCTACGAGCAGTACTTC	CASSPRITAYEQYF
TRBV6-6	TRBJ1-4	.	.	TGTGCCAGCATCTCATCGGGGGGGAGCGGTGAAAAACTGTTTTTT	CASISSGGSGEKLFF
TRBV29-1	TRBJ1-2	few	TRBD1	TGCAGCGTTGAAAGCGGGGACAGGGAAGACTATGGCTACACCTTC	CSVESGDREDYGYTF
TRBV7-9	TRBJ2-3	.	.	TGTGCCAGCACCCCGGGGACTTACGCAGATACGCAGTATTTT	CASTPGTYADTQYF
TRBV28	TRBJ2-3	once	TRBD2	TGTGCCAGCAGTCGCCATATAGGGCTAGCGGGAAGCACAGATACGCAGTATTTT	CASSRHIGLAGSTDTQYF
TRBV5-1	TRBJ1-5	.	.	TGCGCCAGCAGCTTGGGACAGAGCAATCAGCCCCAGCATTTT	CASSLGQSNQPQHF
TRBV6-1	TRBJ2-7	.	.	TGTGCCAGCAGTGAATGGACAGCCCTGCGGGAGCAGTACTTC	CASSEWTALREQYF
TRBV9	TRBJ1-4	.	TRBD1	TGTGCCAGCAGCTCCGGACAGGGAGGTGAAAAACTGTTTTTT	CASSSGQGGEKLFF
TRBV19	TRBJ2-4	.	.	TGTGCCAGTAGGGGCGAAAACATTCAGTACTTC	CASRGENIQYF
TRBV7-3	TRBJ2-2	.	TRBD2	TGTGCCAGCAGCCCCGGGACTAGAGACACCGGGGAGCTGTTTTTT	CASSPGTRDTGELFF
TRBV6-5	TRBJ2-3	few	.	TGTGCCAGCAGTCGGGACTCCACAGATACGCAGTATTTT	CASSRDSTDTQYF
TRBV9	TRBJ2-7	.	.	TGTGCCAGCAGCGCCGGAGTGAGCTCCTACGAGCAGTACTTC	CASSAGVSSYEQYF